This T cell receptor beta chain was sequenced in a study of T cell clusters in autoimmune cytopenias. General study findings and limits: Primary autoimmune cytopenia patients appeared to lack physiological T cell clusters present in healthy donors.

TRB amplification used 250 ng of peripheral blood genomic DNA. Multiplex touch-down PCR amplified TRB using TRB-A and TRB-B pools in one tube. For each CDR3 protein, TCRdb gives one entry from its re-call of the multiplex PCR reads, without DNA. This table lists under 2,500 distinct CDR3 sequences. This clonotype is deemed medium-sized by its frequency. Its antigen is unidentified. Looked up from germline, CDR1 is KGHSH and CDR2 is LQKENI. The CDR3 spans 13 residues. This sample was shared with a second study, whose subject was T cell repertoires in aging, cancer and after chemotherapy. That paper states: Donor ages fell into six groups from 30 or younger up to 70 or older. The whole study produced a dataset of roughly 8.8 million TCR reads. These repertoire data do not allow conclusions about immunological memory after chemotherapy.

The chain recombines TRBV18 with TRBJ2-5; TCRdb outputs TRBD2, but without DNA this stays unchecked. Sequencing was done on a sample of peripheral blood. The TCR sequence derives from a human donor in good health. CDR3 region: CASSPGPKETQYF.